The rows below give T cell receptor beta chains drawn from one sample of a study of T-cell reconstitution after alpha-beta-depleted transplantation in children. MiXCR, applied by TCRdb to the PCR reads, yields one record per CDR3 protein. The sample contains 500,000 to 750,000 distinct CDR3 sequences, roughly 27% of which appear only once. The sample in question was PBMCs, obtained before TCRalphabeta/CD19-depleted stem cell transplant. Receptors were obtained from a boy less than two years old with Wiskott-Aldrich syndrome, due to receive a stem cell transplant. CDR3s include the opening cysteine and the closing phenylalanine or tryptophan. The D gene is left open where the match is weak. Size is stated for part of the rows, as once, few or many counts, or as a class when the clone is expanded.

clone_size	v_call	cdr3_length	j_call	d_call	cdr3_nt	cdr3_aa
.	TRBV12-3/TRBV12-4	17	TRBJ2-1	.	TGTGCCAGCAGTCTCATAACTGCGAGAAACTCCTACAATGAGCAGTTCTTC	CASSLITARNSYNEQFF
few	TRBV5-1	16	TRBJ2-1	.	TGCGCCAGCAGAATTGGGACATCGAGCTCCTACAATGAGCAGTTCTTC	CASRIGTSSSYNEQFF
.	TRBV6-1	15	TRBJ2-5	TRBD1	TGTGCCAGCAGTCCCGGGACAGTAGCACGGGAGACCCAGTACTTC	CASSPGTVARETQYF
.	TRBV20-1	16	TRBJ2-1	.	TGCAGTGCTCCCTCGAGAGGGGCTACAGGCGGGAATGAGCAGTTCTTC	CSAPSRGATGGNEQFF
.	TRBV20-1	12	TRBJ1-1	TRBD1	TGCAGTGCTCCAGGGGGAGATACTGAAGCTTTCTTT	CSAPGGDTEAFF
few	TRBV12-3/TRBV12-4	14	TRBJ1-1	.	TGTGCCAGCACCCCTGGGACATTCTATACTGAAGCTTTCTTT	CASTPGTFYTEAFF
few	TRBV12-3/TRBV12-4	13	TRBJ1-2	TRBD1	TGTGCCAGCAACTCGGGACAGGGTGCGGCATCCACCTTC	CASNSGQGAASTF
.	TRBV20-1	15	TRBJ1-5	.	TGCAGTGCTAGATTCAGGGGAAGAGGAGATCAGCCCCAGCATTTT	CSARFRGRGDQPQHF
.	TRBV30	15	TRBJ1-5	.	TGTGCCTGGAGTGTAAACGGGGTTGGTTTGTGGCCCCAGCATTTT	CAWSVNGVGLWPQHF
.	TRBV5-1	13	TRBJ1-1	.	TGCGCCAGCAGCTTGGTTGAGGGCTCAGAAGCTTTCTTT	CASSLVEGSEAFF
.	TRBV24-1	14	TRBJ1-2	.	TGTGCCACCAGTGACATAGACGGATTATATGGCTACACCTTC	CATSDIDGLYGYTF
few	TRBV7-9	16	TRBJ2-1	TRBD2	TGTGCCAGCAGCTTATTTTCACTAGCGGGATTCGATGAGCAGTTCTTC	CASSLFSLAGFDEQFF
few	TRBV12-3/TRBV12-4	14	TRBJ2-3	.	TGTGCCAGCAGTCCCTGGGACTTTACAGATACGCAGTATTTT	CASSPWDFTDTQYF
.	TRBV5-1	15	TRBJ1-1	.	TGCGCCAGCAGCTTGGGTCGGGGGGGGCGGAATGAAGCTTTCTTT	CASSLGRGGRNEAFF
.	TRBV28	12	TRBJ1-2	.	TGTGCCAGCAGTTTAACGTTAAACAGTCTCTCCTTC	CASSLTLNSLSF
few	TRBV4-1	14	TRBJ1-4	.	TGCGCCAGCAGCCAAGGACTCTCGGATGAAAAACTGTTTTTT	CASSQGLSDEKLFF
few	TRBV12-3/TRBV12-4	15	TRBJ1-1	.	TGTGCCAGCAGTTCCCCCCTAGGGGCGAACACTGAAGCTTTCTTT	CASSSPLGANTEAFF
few	TRBV28	14	TRBJ1-4	.	TGTGCCAGCAGTTCCACAGGGCGAGACGAAAAACTGTTTTTT	CASSSTGRDEKLFF
.	TRBV5-1	15	TRBJ2-4	TRBD2	TGCGCCAGCAGCTTGGAACTAGCGGGGGGAAACATTCAGTACTTC	CASSLELAGGNIQYF
few	TRBV6-4	19	TRBJ2-4	.	TGTGCCAGCAGTAGACGACAGGACAACCAGGGGTTAGCCAAAAACATTCAGTACTTC	CASSRRQDNQGLAKNIQYF
.	TRBV5-1	16	TRBJ2-2	TRBD2	TGCGCCAGCAGCTTGGAACGCGGGAGATTAACCGGGGAGCTGTTTTTT	CASSLERGRLTGELFF
.	TRBV7-2	13	TRBJ1-5	.	TGTGCCAGCAGCTCGTCACTATATCAGCCCCAGCATTTT	CASSSSLYQPQHF